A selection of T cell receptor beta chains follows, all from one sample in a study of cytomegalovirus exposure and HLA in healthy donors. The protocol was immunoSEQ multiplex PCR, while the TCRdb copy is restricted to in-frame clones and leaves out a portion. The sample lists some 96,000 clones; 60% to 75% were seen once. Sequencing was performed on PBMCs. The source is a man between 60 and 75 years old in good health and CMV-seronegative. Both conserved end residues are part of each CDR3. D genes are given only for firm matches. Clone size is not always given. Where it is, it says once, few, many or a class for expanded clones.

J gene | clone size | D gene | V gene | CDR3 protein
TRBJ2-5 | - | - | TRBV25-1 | CASRRETQYF
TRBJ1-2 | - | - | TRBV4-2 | CASSQGLGAHYGYTF
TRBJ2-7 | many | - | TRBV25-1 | CASSEQRAPYEQYF
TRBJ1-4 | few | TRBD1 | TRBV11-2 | CASSLSGTGNEKLFF
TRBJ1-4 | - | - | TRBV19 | CASSEQSSFNEKLFF
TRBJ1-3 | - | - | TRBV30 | CAWKSVGNTIYF
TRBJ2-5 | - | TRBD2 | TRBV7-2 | CASSLFSGGLQETQYF
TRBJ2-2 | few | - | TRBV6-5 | CASRASRVRELFF
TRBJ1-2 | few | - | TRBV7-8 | CASSTIGVYGYTF
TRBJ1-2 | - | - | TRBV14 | CASSPGIRRGYTF
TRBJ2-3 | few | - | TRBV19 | CASSIGGTVLTDTQYF
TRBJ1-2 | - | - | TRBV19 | CASSPTGSLGGYTF
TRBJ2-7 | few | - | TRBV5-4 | CASRPQQGPSGGEQYF
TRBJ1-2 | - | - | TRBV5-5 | CASSFPGSNYGYTF
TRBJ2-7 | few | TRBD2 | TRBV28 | CASSLGLAGGAYEQYF
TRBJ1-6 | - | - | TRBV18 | CASSRVPIGDFSSYNSPLHF
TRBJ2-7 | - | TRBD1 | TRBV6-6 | CASSQGTGGTYEQYF
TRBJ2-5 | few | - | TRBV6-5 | CASTQPGEETQYF
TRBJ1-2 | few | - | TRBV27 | CASSLYGGFNYGYTF
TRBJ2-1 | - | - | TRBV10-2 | CASSEPTTGNNEQFF
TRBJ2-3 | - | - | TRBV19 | CASSIVPDRGDTQYF
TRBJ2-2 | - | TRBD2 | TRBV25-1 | CASENSGGITGELFF
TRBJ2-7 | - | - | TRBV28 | CASSLTEYEQYF
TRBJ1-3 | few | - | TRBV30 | CAVRWGVYGNTIYF
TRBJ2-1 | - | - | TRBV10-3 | CAISPGSFQEQFF
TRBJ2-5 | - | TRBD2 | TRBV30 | CAWASGRYQETQYF
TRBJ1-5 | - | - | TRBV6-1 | CASSSYRRNQPQHF
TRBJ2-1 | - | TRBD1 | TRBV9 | CASGADRETINEQFF
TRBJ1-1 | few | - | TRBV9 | CASSLEGDPLNTEAFF